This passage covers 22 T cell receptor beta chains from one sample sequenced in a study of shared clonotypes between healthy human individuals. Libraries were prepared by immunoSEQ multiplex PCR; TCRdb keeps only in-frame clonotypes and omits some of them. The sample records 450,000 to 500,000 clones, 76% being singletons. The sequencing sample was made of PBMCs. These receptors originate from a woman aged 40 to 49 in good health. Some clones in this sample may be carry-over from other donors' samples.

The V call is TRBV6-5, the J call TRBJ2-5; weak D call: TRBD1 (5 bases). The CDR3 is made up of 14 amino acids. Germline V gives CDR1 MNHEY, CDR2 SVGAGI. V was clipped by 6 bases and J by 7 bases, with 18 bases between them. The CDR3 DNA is TGTGCCAGCAGGCTAAGACAGAGGTCGGGGACCCAGTACTTC. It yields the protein CASRLRQRSGTQYF.

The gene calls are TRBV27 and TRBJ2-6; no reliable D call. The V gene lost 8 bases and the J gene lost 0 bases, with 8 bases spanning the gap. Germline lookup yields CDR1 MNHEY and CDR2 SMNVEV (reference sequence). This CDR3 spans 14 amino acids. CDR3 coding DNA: TGTGCCAGCTCAAGGTACTCTGGGGCCAACGTCCTGACTTTC. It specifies CASSRYSGANVLTF.

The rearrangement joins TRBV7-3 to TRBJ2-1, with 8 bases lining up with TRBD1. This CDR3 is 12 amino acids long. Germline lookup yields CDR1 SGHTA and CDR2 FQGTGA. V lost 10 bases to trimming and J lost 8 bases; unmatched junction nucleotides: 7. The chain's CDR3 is CATEDRGDEQFF. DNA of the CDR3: TGTGCCACAGAAGACAGGGGCGATGAGCAGTTCTTC.

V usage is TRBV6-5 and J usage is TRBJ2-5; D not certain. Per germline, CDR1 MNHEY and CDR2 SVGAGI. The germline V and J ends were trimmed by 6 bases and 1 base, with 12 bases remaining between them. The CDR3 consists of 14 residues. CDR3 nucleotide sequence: TGTGCCAGCAGCCTCGGGCAGACCCAAGAGACCCAGTACTTC. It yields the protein CASSLGQTQETQYF.

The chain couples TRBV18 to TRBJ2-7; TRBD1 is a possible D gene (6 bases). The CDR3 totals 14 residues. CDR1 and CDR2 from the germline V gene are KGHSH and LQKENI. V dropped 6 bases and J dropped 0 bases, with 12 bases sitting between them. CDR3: CASSRRDNSYEQYF. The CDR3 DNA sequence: TGTGCCAGCTCCCGCCGGGACAACTCCTACGAGCAGTACTTC.

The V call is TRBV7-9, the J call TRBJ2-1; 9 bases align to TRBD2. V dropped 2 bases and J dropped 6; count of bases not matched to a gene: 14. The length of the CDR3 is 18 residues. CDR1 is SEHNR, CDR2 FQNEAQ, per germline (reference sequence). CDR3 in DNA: TGTGCCAGCAGCTTAATATCGGTAGCGGGAGTAGGGGGCAATGAGCAGTTCTTC. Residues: CASSLISVAGVGGNEQFF.

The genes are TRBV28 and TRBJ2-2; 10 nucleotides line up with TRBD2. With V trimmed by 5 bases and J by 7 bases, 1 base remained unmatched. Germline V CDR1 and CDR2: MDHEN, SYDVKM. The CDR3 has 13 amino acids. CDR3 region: CASSSGGGGELFF. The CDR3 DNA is TGTGCCAGCAGTAGCGGGGGGGGCGGGGAGCTGTTTTTT.

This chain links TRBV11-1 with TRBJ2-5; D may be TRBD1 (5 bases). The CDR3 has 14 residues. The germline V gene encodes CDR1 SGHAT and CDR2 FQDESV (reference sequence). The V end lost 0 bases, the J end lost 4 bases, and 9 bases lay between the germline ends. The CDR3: CASSLALQAETQYF. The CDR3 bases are TGTGCCAGCAGCTTAGCGCTACAGGCAGAGACCCAGTACTTC.

The CDR3 spells CASSDTAETQYF. The CDR3, as DNA: TGTGCCAGCAGTGATACAGCAGAGACCCAGTACTTC. The V and J genes are TRBV6-1 and TRBJ2-5, with unresolved D. The length of the CDR3 is 12 residues. Germline assignment: CDR1 MNHNS and CDR2 SASEGT. V was pared by 3 bases and J by 4 bases, with 6 bases between.

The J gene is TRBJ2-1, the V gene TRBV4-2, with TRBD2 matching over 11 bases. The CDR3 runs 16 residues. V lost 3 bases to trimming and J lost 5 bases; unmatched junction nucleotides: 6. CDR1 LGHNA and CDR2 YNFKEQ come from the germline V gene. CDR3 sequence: CASSHQLAGADNEQFF. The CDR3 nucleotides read TGTGCCAGCAGCCACCAACTAGCGGGAGCGGACAATGAGCAGTTCTTC.

In nucleotides, the CDR3 is TGCAGCGCCCTACCGGGGGGGGGATCAGATACGCAGTATTTT. Translated: CSALPGGGSDTQYF. V is TRBV29-1 and J is TRBJ2-3; 8 nucleotides match TRBD2. CDR1 and CDR2 (germline): SQVTM, ANQGSEA. The CDR3 consists of 14 residues. V dropped 7 bases and J dropped 4; count of bases not matched to a gene: 10.

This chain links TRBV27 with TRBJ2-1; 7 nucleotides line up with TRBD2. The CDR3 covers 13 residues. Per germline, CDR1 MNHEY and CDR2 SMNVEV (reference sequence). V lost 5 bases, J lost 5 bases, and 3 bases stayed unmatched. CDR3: CASSLGTNNEQFF. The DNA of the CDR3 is TGTGCCAGCAGTCTAGGGACTAACAATGAGCAGTTCTTC.

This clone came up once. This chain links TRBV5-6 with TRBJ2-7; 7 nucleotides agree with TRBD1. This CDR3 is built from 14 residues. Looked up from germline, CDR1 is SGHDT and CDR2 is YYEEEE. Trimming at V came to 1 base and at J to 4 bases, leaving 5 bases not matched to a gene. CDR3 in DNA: TGTGCCAGCAGCTTGATGGACAGGACTTACGAGCAGTACTTC. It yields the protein CASSLMDRTYEQYF.

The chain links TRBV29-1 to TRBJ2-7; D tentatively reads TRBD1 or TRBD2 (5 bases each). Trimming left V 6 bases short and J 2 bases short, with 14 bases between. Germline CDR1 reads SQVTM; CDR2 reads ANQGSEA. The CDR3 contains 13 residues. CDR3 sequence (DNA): TGCAGCGTCGAACGGGACGGCACCTACGAGCAGTACTTC. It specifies CSVERDGTYEQYF.

DNA for the CDR3: TGTGCCAGCGCTGGTCTAGCGGGAGGGGAGCAGTACTTC. It yields the protein CASAGLAGGEQYF. The chain links TRBV18 to TRBJ2-7; TRBD2 agrees at 12 bases. Germline V gene lookup returns CDR1 KGHSH and CDR2 LQKENI. Trimming at V came to 8 bases and at J to 7 bases, leaving 6 bases not matched to a gene. The CDR3 has 13 residues.

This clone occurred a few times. CDR3 coding DNA: TGTGCCAGCGGGGTAGACAGGGAGATCTATGGCTACACCTTC. This translates into CASGVDREIYGYTF. This sequence joins TRBV28 and TRBJ1-2; TRBD1 matches 7 bases. Unmatched junction bases numbered 10, after V lost 8 bases and J lost 4 bases. The CDR3 loop spans 14 amino acids. Germline V gene data show CDR1 as MDHEN and CDR2 as SYDVKM.

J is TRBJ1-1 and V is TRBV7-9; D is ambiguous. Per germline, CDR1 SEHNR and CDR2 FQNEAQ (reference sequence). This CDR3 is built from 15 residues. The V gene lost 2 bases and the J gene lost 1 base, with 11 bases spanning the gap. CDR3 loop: CASSLSGAGNTEAFF. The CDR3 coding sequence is TGTGCCAGCAGCTTATCAGGAGCCGGGAACACTGAAGCTTTCTTT.

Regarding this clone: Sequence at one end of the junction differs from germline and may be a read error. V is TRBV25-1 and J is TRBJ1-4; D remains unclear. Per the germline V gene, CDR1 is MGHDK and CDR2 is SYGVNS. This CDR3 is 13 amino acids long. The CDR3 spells CTSTGQPYEKLFF. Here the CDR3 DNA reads TGTACCAGCACTGGGCAACCGTATGAAAAACTGTTTTTT.

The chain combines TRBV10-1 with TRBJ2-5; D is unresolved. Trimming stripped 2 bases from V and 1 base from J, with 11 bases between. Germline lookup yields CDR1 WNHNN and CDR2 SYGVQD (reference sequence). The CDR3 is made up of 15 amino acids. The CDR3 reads CASSEGRSSQETQYF. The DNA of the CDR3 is TGCGCCAGCAGTGAGGGACGGTCCTCCCAAGAGACCCAGTACTTC.

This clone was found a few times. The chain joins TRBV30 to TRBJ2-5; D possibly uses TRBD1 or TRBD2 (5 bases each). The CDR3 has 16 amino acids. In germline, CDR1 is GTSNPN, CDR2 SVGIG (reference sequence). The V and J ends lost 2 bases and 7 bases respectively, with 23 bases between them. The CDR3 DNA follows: TGTGCCTGGAGTTCAACCGGGGCACTCTCGAGGGGGACCCAGTACTTC. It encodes CAWSSTGALSRGTQYF.

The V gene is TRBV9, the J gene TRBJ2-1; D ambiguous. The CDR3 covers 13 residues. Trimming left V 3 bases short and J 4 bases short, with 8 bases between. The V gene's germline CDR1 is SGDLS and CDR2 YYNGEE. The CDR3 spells CASSDLLYNEQFF. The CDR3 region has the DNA TGTGCCAGCAGCGACCTCCTTTACAATGAGCAGTTCTTC.

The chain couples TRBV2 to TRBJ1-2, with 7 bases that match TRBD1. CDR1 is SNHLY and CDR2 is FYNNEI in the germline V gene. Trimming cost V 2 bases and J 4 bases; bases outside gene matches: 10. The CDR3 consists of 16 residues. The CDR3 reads CASSELITTGFYGYTF. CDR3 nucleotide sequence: TGTGCCAGCAGTGAACTTATCACGACAGGGTTCTATGGCTACACCTTC.